Below, 2 T cell receptor beta chains from the same sample are listed, as sequenced in a study of human T cells and chemical hapten exposure. TCRdb independently ran MiXCR on the RACE reads; one entry per CDR3 protein. The sample contains some 150,000 distinct CDR3 sequences, 12% of which appear only once. Time point described: patch test 2, 6 weeks after DPC sensitization. Treatment specified: therapeutic diphenylcyclopropenone sensitization with weekly scalp DPC. The specimen was whole blood, collected in connection with sensitization to the hapten diphenylcyclopropenone (DPC). The receptor set was obtained from a woman between 45 and 60 years old with alopecia areata. Some clones in this sample may be carry-over from other donors' samples.

J is TRBJ2-1 and V is TRBV28; tentatively, D is TRBD2 (5 bases). The germline V gene has CDR1 MDHEN and CDR2 SYDVKM. Trimming removed 8 bases at V and 9 bases at J, with 17 bases between. The CDR3 spans 13 residues. The CDR3 reads CASDDEREGEQFF. CDR3 bases: TGTGCCAGCGACGATGAGAGAGAGGGTGAGCAGTTCTTC. The full variable domain, completed using reference TRBV28 and TRBJ2-1, is DVKVTQSSRYLVKRTGEKVFLECVQDMDHENMFWYRQDPGLGLRLIYFSYDVKMKEKGDIPEGYSVSREKKERFSLILESASTNQTSMYLCASDDEREGEQFFGPGTRLTVL.

The table lists this clonotype with a few counts. This chain links TRBV7-2 with TRBJ1-5, with TRBD1 as a possible D gene (5 bases). V was cut by 2 bases and J by 0 bases, with 14 bases left in between. The V gene's germline CDR1 is SGHTA and CDR2 FQGNSA. CDR3 length: 17 residues. CDR3 protein: CASSLNSPGASNQPQHF. CDR3 DNA: TGTGCCAGCAGCTTAAATTCTCCCGGGGCTAGCAATCAGCCCCAGCATTTT.